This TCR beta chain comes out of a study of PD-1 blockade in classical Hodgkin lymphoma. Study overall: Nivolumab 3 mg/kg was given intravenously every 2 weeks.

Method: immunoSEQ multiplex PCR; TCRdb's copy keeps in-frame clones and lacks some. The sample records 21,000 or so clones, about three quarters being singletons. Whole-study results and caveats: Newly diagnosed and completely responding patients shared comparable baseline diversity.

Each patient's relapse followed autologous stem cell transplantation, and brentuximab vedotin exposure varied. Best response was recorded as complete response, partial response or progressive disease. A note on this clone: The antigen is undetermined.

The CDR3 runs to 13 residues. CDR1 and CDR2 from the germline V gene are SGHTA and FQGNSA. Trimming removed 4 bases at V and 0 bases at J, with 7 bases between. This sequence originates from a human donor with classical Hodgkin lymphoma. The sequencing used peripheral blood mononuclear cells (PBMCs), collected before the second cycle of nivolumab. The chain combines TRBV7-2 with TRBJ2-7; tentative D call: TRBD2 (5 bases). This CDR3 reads CASSWAGSYEQYF. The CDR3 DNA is TGTGCCAGCAGCTGGGCGGGCTCCTACGAGCAGTACTTC.